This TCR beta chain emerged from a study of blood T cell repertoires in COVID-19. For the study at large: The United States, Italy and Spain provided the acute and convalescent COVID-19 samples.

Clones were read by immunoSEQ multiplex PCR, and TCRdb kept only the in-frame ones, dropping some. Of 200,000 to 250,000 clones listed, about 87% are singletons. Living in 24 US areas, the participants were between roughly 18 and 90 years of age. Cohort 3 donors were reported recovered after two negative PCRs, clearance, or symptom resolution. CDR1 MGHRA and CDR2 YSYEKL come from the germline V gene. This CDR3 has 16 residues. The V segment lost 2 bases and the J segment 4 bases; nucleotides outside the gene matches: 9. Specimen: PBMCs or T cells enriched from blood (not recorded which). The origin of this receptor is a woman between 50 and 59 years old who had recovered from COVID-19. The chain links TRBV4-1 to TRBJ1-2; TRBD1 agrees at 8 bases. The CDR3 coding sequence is TGCGCCAGCAGCCAACCAGCCGGACAGGGCACCTATGGCTACACCTTC. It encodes CASSQPAGQGTYGYTF.